The 29 T cell receptor beta chains below come from one sample, sequenced in a study of shared clonotypes between healthy human individuals. Sequencing used immunoSEQ multiplex PCR; TCRdb keeps in-frame clones, though not all of them. The sample shows 2,500,000 or so clones, 80% to 95% of them seen only once. Sequenced input: naive CD4+ T cells from PBMCs. Specified subset: CD45RA+ positively selected. The source of these receptors is a man aged 18 to 29 in good health. Some clones in this sample may be carry-over from other donors' samples.

Details on this clone: Distinct nucleotide sequences in the sample also encode this CDR3. The V and J genes are TRBV29-1 and TRBJ2-7; 8 nucleotides align to TRBD2. This CDR3 has 13 residues. CDR1 and CDR2 (germline): SQVTM, ANQGSEA. V shed 4 bases and J 0 bases; nucleotides not matched to a gene: 2. CDR3 residues: CSVGGRNSYEQYF. For the CDR3, the DNA is TGCAGCGTTGGCGGGAGGAACTCCTACGAGCAGTACTTC.

About this clone itself: The junction differs from germline at one of its ends, possibly a read error. V gene TRBV29-1 combines with J gene TRBJ1-1; maybe TRBD1 (5 bases). Germline CDR1 and CDR2: SQVTM and ANQGSEA. The CDR3 totals 13 residues. CDR3 in amino acids: CGVEGPSDAEAFF. In DNA, the CDR3 is TGCGGCGTTGAGGGGCCATCAGACGCTGAAGCTTTCTTT.

The rearrangement joins TRBV27 to TRBJ2-2; TRBD2 agrees at 11 bases. J lost 4 bases, V lost 1 base, and 5 bases had no gene match. Germline V gene data show CDR1 as MNHEY and CDR2 as SMNVEV (reference sequence). This CDR3 has 17 residues. CDR3 nucleotides: TGTGCCAGCAGTTTATGGGTAGCGGGAGGGATCACCGGGGAGCTGTTTTTT. Its translation: CASSLWVAGGITGELFF.

The chain employs TRBV7-9 and TRBJ1-2; D is undetermined. Germline assignment: CDR1 SEHNR and CDR2 FQNEAQ (reference sequence). V was pared by 5 bases and J by 5 bases, with 9 bases between. The CDR3 has 12 amino acids. CDR3 protein: CASSPTPYGYTF. As DNA, the CDR3 is TGTGCCAGCAGCCCCACCCCTTATGGCTACACCTTC.

This chain joins TRBV19 and TRBJ1-5, with a tentative D call TRBD1 (5 bases). CDR1 is LNHDA, CDR2 SQIVND, per germline (reference sequence). V was trimmed by 6 bases and J by 3 bases, leaving 12 bases between them. This CDR3 is built from 14 residues. CDR3: CASRLGLLNQPQHF. The CDR3, as DNA: TGTGCCAGTAGGCTGGGACTTCTCAATCAGCCCCAGCATTTT.

The count of this clone is one. V usage is TRBV28 and J usage is TRBJ1-6, with a possible D match to TRBD1 (6 bases). Germline assignment: CDR1 MDHEN and CDR2 SYDVKM. Trimming removed 3 bases from V and 10 bases from J, with 16 bases in between. The CDR3 has 15 amino acids. CDR3 in amino acids: CASSLGLRGPSPLHF. DNA of the CDR3: TGTGCCAGCAGTTTGGGGCTCAGGGGCCCGTCACCCCTCCACTTT.

This sequence joins TRBV2 and TRBJ2-3; no clear D gene. Trimming stripped 3 bases from V and 6 bases from J, with 10 bases between. Per germline, CDR1 SNHLY and CDR2 FYNNEI. This CDR3 is built from 13 residues. The CDR3 DNA sequence: TGTGCCAGCAGTGATCGTGGATTCGATACGCAGTATTTT. Amino acids: CASSDRGFDTQYF.

This chain links TRBV19 with TRBJ2-4, with 9 bases identical to TRBD2. Germline values: CDR1 LNHDA, CDR2 SQIVND (reference sequence). The ends lost 6 bases at V and 0 bases at J; junction bases unmatched: 9. The CDR3 consists of 17 residues. CDR3 in amino acids: CASSFVLREGAKNIQYF. CDR3 bases: TGTGCCAGTAGCTTCGTATTGCGGGAGGGAGCCAAAAACATTCAGTACTTC.

The rearrangement joins TRBV5-1 to TRBJ2-7, with D possibly matching TRBD1 (6 bases). The CDR3 totals 15 residues. Germline V gives CDR1 SGHRS, CDR2 YFSETQ. V lost 4 bases and J lost 0, with 14 bases in between. CDR3 residues: CASSGSAGVSYEQYF. CDR3 bases: TGCGCCAGCAGCGGCTCCGCAGGGGTCTCCTACGAGCAGTACTTC.

V and J are TRBV19 and TRBJ2-2; possible D gene TRBD1, 6 bases. Trimming shortened V by 3 bases and J by 0 bases, and 8 bases separated the two germline ends. The CDR3 totals 15 residues. CDR1 and CDR2 from the germline V gene are LNHDA and SQIVND (reference sequence). The CDR3 DNA sequence: TGTGCCAGTAGTATTAGGGGGTCGAACACCGGGGAGCTGTTTTTT. Translation gives CASSIRGSNTGELFF.

The J gene is TRBJ2-3, the V gene TRBV4-1, with TRBD2 identical over 7 bases. Trimming cost V 4 bases and J 0 bases; bases outside gene matches: 10. Germline V gene sequence: CDR1 MGHRA, CDR2 YSYEKL. This CDR3 is 17 amino acids long. This CDR3 is CASSRLSGDSSTDTQYF. CDR3 in DNA: TGCGCCAGCAGCCGCCTAAGCGGGGACTCCAGCACAGATACGCAGTATTTT.

The gene calls are TRBV19 and TRBJ2-1; the D is unclear. Germline V gives CDR1 LNHDA, CDR2 SQIVND (reference sequence). The V gene lost 5 bases and the J gene lost 3 bases, with 5 bases spanning the gap. This CDR3 spans 12 amino acids. The CDR3 nucleotides are TGTGCCAGTAGTTTTGGCTACAATGAGCAGTTCTTC. It codes for CASSFGYNEQFF.

The V and J genes are TRBV28 and TRBJ1-1; D might be TRBD1 (5 bases). This CDR3 region has 15 residues. V lost 5 bases, J lost 3 bases, and 16 bases lay in between. The V gene's germline CDR1 is MDHEN and CDR2 SYDVKM. Here the CDR3 DNA reads TGTGCCAGCAGTCCTGGGAAGACAGCCCACACTGAAGCTTTCTTT. This sequence encodes CASSPGKTAHTEAFF.

V is TRBV7-8 and J is TRBJ2-3, with a possible D match to TRBD1 (6 bases). CDR3 length equals 12 residues. V lost 4 bases and J 14 bases, leaving 16 bases between the germline ends. Looked up from germline, CDR1 is SGHVS and CDR2 is FQNEAQ. The DNA of the CDR3 is TGTGCCAGCAGCTCCTCCCCAGGGGAGTTGTATTTT. Translating gives CASSSSPGELYF.

The V call is TRBV29-1, the J call TRBJ1-1; TRBD1 is a possible D gene (5 bases). The germline CDR1 and CDR2 sequences are SQVTM and ANQGSEA. V dropped 6 bases and J dropped 1 base, with 6 bases sitting between them. The length of the CDR3 is 11 residues. As DNA, the CDR3 is TGCAGCGTAGGGACGAACACTGAAGCTTTCTTT. This sequence encodes CSVGTNTEAFF.

As concerns this clone: Additional DNA sequences in this sample encode the identical CDR3. The genes are TRBV30 and TRBJ2-1, with D unclear. Germline CDR1 GTSNPN, CDR2 SVGIG (reference sequence). The CDR3 has 11 amino acids. V gave up 8 bases and J gave up 1 base, with 6 bases separating them. Here the CDR3 DNA reads TGTGCCCGGTCGTCCTACAATGAGCAGTTCTTC. Translated, it gives CARSSYNEQFF.

The V and J genes are TRBV4-1 and TRBJ2-7, with TRBD2 as a possible D gene (6 bases). Trimming shortened V by 3 bases and J by 3 bases, and 12 bases separated the two germline ends. Germline lookup yields CDR1 MGHRA and CDR2 YSYEKL. This CDR3 is 14 amino acids long. As DNA, the CDR3 is TGCGCCAGCAGCCAGGAGGGACTGGACTACGAGCAGTACTTC. Protein product: CASSQEGLDYEQYF.

Points on this clone: In the same sample, other DNA sequences code for this CDR3. V is TRBV2 and J is TRBJ1-3; TRBD1 matches at 8 bases. This CDR3 comprises 14 residues. V lost 4 bases and J lost 2; bases outside the gene matches: 1. CDR1 and CDR2 from the germline V gene are SNHLY and FYNNEI. CDR3 bases: TGTGCCAGCAGTGTACAGGGGGCTGGAAACACCATATATTTT. As protein: CASSVQGAGNTIYF.

The V gene is TRBV19, the J gene TRBJ2-2; 7 nucleotides match TRBD1. The CDR3 is 14 amino acids. Per germline, CDR1 LNHDA and CDR2 SQIVND (reference sequence). The J segment lost 3 bases and the V segment lost 7 bases, leaving 5 bases of the junction unmatched. The CDR3 DNA reads TGTGCCAGTAACACAGGGGTGGACACCGGGGAGCTGTTTTTT. Its translation: CASNTGVDTGELFF.

The chain joins TRBV9 to TRBJ1-2; D gene uncertain. Trimming took 7 bases from V and 8 from J, leaving 21 bases between them. Germline values: CDR1 SGDLS, CDR2 YYNGEE. This CDR3 has 14 residues. CDR3 residues: CASDTGLFRGGYTF. The CDR3 DNA follows: TGTGCCAGCGATACCGGGCTATTTCGCGGGGGCTACACCTTC.

The CDR3 reads CASSGPGQGRGYTF. CDR3 bases: TGTGCCAGCTCAGGCCCGGGACAGGGGCGCGGCTACACCTTC. The chain joins TRBV18 to TRBJ1-2; 10 bases map to TRBD1. The trim removed 5 bases at V and 8 bases at J, leaving 8 bases unmatched. Per the germline V gene, CDR1 is KGHSH and CDR2 is LQKENI. This CDR3 comprises 14 residues.

The chain is built from TRBV7-3 and TRBJ2-5; 9 nucleotides align to TRBD2. This CDR3 has 15 residues. The V segment lost 4 bases and the J segment 5 bases; nucleotides outside the gene matches: 8. CDR1 is SGHTA and CDR2 is FQGTGA in the germline V gene. The CDR3 protein is CASSSRPGTSETQYF. As DNA, the CDR3 is TGTGCCAGCAGCTCTCGACCCGGGACTAGCGAGACCCAGTACTTC.

The chain uses TRBV6-5 and TRBJ2-2; D is uncertain. The CDR3 runs 15 residues. Trimming cost V 6 bases and J 5 bases, with 16 bases left between them. Looked up from germline, CDR1 is MNHEY and CDR2 is SVGAGI. CDR3 region: CASSDRLGVTGELFF. The CDR3 nucleotides are TGTGCCAGCAGCGACCGCCTCGGTGTTACCGGGGAGCTGTTTTTT.

This chain's CDR3 is CASSLGGRVVPTDTQYF. DNA of the CDR3: TGTGCCAGCAGCTTAGGAGGCAGAGTGGTCCCCACAGATACGCAGTATTTT. This chain joins TRBV11-2 and TRBJ2-3; D unresolved. Trimming cost V 1 base and J 2 bases, with 16 bases left between them. This CDR3 contains 17 residues. The V gene's germline CDR1 is SGHAT and CDR2 FQNNGV.

This chain uses TRBV6-1 with TRBJ2-7; 9 bases align to TRBD1. The ends lost 3 bases at V and 0 bases at J; junction bases unmatched: 15. CDR3 size: 19 residues. The germline V gene has CDR1 MNHNS and CDR2 SASEGT. The CDR3 loop reads CASSDTLGTGNIISYEQYF. CDR3 nucleotides: TGTGCCAGCAGTGACACTCTAGGGACAGGGAATATCATCTCCTACGAGCAGTACTTC.

V and J are TRBV6-6 and TRBJ2-1; 10 bases map to TRBD2. Germline CDR1 and CDR2: MNHNY and SVGAGI (reference sequence). The CDR3 is 15 amino acids. The V and J ends lost 8 bases and 9 bases, in that order; junction bases with no gene match: 13. The CDR3 nucleotides are TGTGCCAGCGGTGGAGGGCTAGCGGGAGCTAGTGAGCAGTTCTTC. Translation: CASGGGLAGASEQFF.

V and J are TRBV15 and TRBJ1-2; no definite D call. Trimming shortened V by 3 bases and J by 7 bases, and 15 bases separated the two germline ends. CDR1 is LNHNV, CDR2 YYDKDF, per germline (reference sequence). This CDR3 spans 14 amino acids. The CDR3 region is CATSSERIHTGYTF. The CDR3 bases are TGTGCCACCAGCAGTGAACGAATTCACACTGGCTACACCTTC.

The V gene is TRBV2, the J gene TRBJ1-5; a weak D match, TRBD1 (6 bases). The CDR3 is made up of 14 amino acids. V lost 4 bases and J 6 bases, leaving 13 bases between the germline ends. Per germline, CDR1 SNHLY and CDR2 FYNNEI. The CDR3 bases are TGTGCCAGCAGTGTAGGAGGGGGAGGTCAGCCCCAGCATTTT. Residues: CASSVGGGGQPQHF.

This sequence joins TRBV6-5 and TRBJ2-7; D may be TRBD2 (5 bases). The V end lost 6 bases, the J end lost 4 bases, and 10 bases lay between the germline ends. Germline values: CDR1 MNHEY, CDR2 SVGAGI. The CDR3 consists of 12 residues. CDR3 sequence (DNA): TGTGCCAGCAGCCGTGGGGAGTACGAGCAGTACTTC. This sequence encodes CASSRGEYEQYF.